Detailed here is one T cell receptor beta chain. Its antigen is unknown. This sample is drawn from a study of T cell responses to AZD1222 COVID-19 vaccine. Looking at the study overall: Investigators merged groups given second doses at roughly 4 or roughly 12 weeks. Study observations and caveats: Regions 160-218 and 743-854 dominated among vaccine-associated CD4 TCRs spanning spike. A mostly white British donor set with more females was recruited, and clonal diversity was possibly underestimated. Increases in Spike-specific TCR breadth and depth were seen after two AZD1222 doses.

V was cut by 1 base and J by 2 bases, with 21 bases left in between. The CDR3 consists of 18 residues. Germline values: CDR1 LGHNT, CDR2 FRNRAP. TCRdb keeps only in-frame clones here, not all; method: immunoSEQ multiplex PCR. The sample holds about 110,000 clones, around 94% seen once. The rearrangement links TRBV12-5 to TRBJ2-7; maybe TRBD1 (6 bases). The receptor comes from an adult in good health. Sequences were derived from peripheral blood, sampled on day 0 of AZD1222 vaccination. The CDR3 region is CASGLAGTGTRVTYEQYF. The CDR3 DNA is TGTGCTAGTGGTTTGGCCGGGACCGGGACAAGGGTAACCTACGAGCAGTACTTC.